This passage covers 3 T cell receptor beta chains from one sample sequenced in a study of technical replicates of blood from a handful of donors. The table came from immunoSEQ multiplex PCR; TCRdb's copy has only in-frame clones and leaves some out. Counted here are 95,000 or so clones, approximately 96% occurring once; the ten biggest clones make up around 0.3%. Sequencing was carried out using T cells isolated from PBMCs. The receptor set was obtained from a human donor in good health.

This chain connects TRBV6-5 to TRBJ2-5; perhaps TRBD1 as D (5 bases). There are 13 residues in the CDR3. Trimming took off 4 bases at V and 5 bases at J, with 11 bases between the two ends. Germline loops: CDR1 MNHEY, CDR2 SVGAGI. The CDR3 region is CASSFNRGETQYF. CDR3 in DNA: TGTGCCAGCAGTTTTAATAGGGGTGAGACCCAGTACTTC.

V usage is TRBV11-2 and J usage is TRBJ2-1, with TRBD2 identical over 7 bases. CDR1 SGHAT and CDR2 FQNNGV come from the germline V gene. The CDR3 totals 14 residues. V lost 5 bases to trimming and J lost 6 bases; unmatched junction nucleotides: 7. CDR3 sequence (DNA): TGTGCCAGCAGCCTGCGGCTAGCGGTCAATGAGCAGTTCTTC. This gives the protein CASSLRLAVNEQFF. Filled out from reference TRBV11-2 and TRBJ2-1, the complete variable domain reads EAGVAQSPRYKIIEKRQSVAFWCNPISGHATLYWYQQILGQGPKLLIQFQNNGVVDDSQLPKDRFSAERLKGVDSTLKIQPAKLEDSAVYLCASSLRLAVNEQFFGPGTRLTVL.

CDR3 sequence (DNA): TGTGCCAGTAGTATAGGGGACAGGTCTAATGAAAAACTGTTTTTT. It codes for CASSIGDRSNEKLFF. The chain combines TRBV19 with TRBJ1-4; TRBD1 aligns across 8 bases. The V segment lost 1 base and the J segment 3 bases; nucleotides outside the gene matches: 1. Germline V gene lookup returns CDR1 LNHDA and CDR2 SQIVND (reference sequence). CDR3 size: 15 residues.